This TCR beta chain is drawn from a study of human T cells and chemical hapten exposure (dated by TCRdb to about 2021). Study-wide context: For sensitization, 2% DPC in acetone was applied to an approximately 2 cm by approximately 2 cm area of upper inner arm skin. The patient cohort, mostly female, included alopecia areata with under or over 50% scalp involvement, alopecia totalis and alopecia universalis. Around 30 alopecia patients provided blood for TCR sequencing at one to four time points (pre-sensitization, 2, 6 and 24 weeks). In alopecia patients, the study followed how the peripheral blood TCR repertoire changed in vivo over primary and secondary sensitization to diphenylcyclopropenone (DPC), a hapten. Patch testing was done on the upper back using Finn chambers containing 0.01% DPC, and results were scored after 6 days according to International Contact Dermatitis Research Group standards. Throughout the study period of around 24 weeks, patients also received therapeutic DPC doses to the scalp every week. Blood was sampled from patients pre-sensitization (week 0) and at 2, 6 and about 24 weeks after DPC sensitization. Libraries were pooled for sequencing, and variation in per-sample TCR yields was attributed mainly to small differences in library volumes within the pool.

This specimen's time point label, per the study, means: patch test 1, 2 weeks after DPC sensitization. The treatment or condition tag for this specimen amounts to: therapeutic diphenylcyclopropenone sensitization with weekly scalp DPC. At every patch-test visit, the blood draw took place before the patch test was put on. To be eligible, patients had to be aged 18 to 70, diagnosed with alopecia and judged suitable for DPC therapy, while pregnant patients were excluded. Total RNA was isolated from unfractionated whole blood collected in Tempus Blood RNA tubes. The germline V gene (reference sequence) sets CDR1 to DFQATT and CDR2 to SNEGSKA. Relative to germline, V is 0 bases shorter and J is 4 bases shorter, with 15 bases between their ends. The CDR3 holds 16 amino acids from the cysteine to the phenylalanine. Just CDR3 DNA is preserved here, 48 bases in frame from base 1. Libraries were built with RACE. Sequencer: NextSeq 500. During library preparation, unique molecular identifiers were attached to individual cDNA molecules so that TCRs could be counted in a quantitative, reproducible way. For every blood RNA sample, sequencing covered both the TCR alpha and TCR beta chains. Per the original workflow: A median of around 100,000 TCRs per sample was observed, with a range of roughly 20,000 to 700,000. V, J and CDR3 annotation of the TCR reads was performed with the Decombinator software suite. Every sample was subsampled to the same number of TCRs (28,000) for the PS versus PT1 abundance plots. TCRs were defined as expanded if absent before sensitization and observed at least eight times at the 2-week time point. TCRdb reran the public reads through fastp at Q25 and MiXCR, keeping productive beta chains. Identical CDR3 proteins give one entry, which carries the most common genes and DNA. What appears here as the V and J calls and clone size reflects TCRdb's work, not the paper's. Counted in this sample were 150,000 to 200,000 distinct CDR3 sequences; around 13% of them appeared once. The biggest ten clones account for 1.7% of the sample.

This clonotype was counted a few times. There is no known antigen for this receptor. Qualities for individual bases were not recorded, and no much larger clone is one base off. General study outcomes and caveats: The number of PT1 expanded TCRs positively correlated with patch test score, significant at thresholds 8, 16 and 32 but not 4. After repeated subsampling, changes were observed in the strength of the expansion versus patch-test correlation and in the threshold at which the correlation became significant. The number of TCRs above 1 in 1000 frequency did not change with DPC sensitization; there was no evidence of global repertoire structure alterations. Significantly more large CDR3 similarity clusters were formed by expanded TCRs than by pre-sensitization or healthy control sets, consistent with antigen-driven responses. Alopecia, a presumed autoimmune disease, was present in all patients, so the immune response of the patients might differ from that of healthy individuals.

This receptor was taken from a young woman with alopecia areata. Some clones in this sample may be carry-over from other donors' samples. The source was whole blood, collected in connection with sensitization to the hapten diphenylcyclopropenone (DPC). The sequence links TRBV20-1 to TRBJ2-2; the best D guess is TRBD1, with 6 bases matching. The bases read TGCAGTGCTAGAGATCCCGCCAGGGGTGGCACCGGGGAGCTGTTTTTT. The encoded protein is CSARDPARGGTGELFF.